This T cell receptor beta chain appears in the sequencing data of a study of T cell repertoires in ileal Crohn's disease. This clone occurred a few times. Germline V gene lookup returns CDR1 SGHRS and CDR2 YFSETQ. CDR3 size: 15 residues. With 6 bases removed from V and 4 bases from J, the gap between germline ends came to 17 bases. The data were produced by immunoSEQ multiplex PCR, yet TCRdb's version contains in-frame clones alone and is incomplete. The sample comprises roughly 31,000 clones, around 80% of which are singletons, and 15% to 20% rests with the top ten. The sequencing sample was made of ileal tissue. This clonotype was sampled from an adult with Crohn's disease. The chain recombines TRBV5-1 with TRBJ2-1; TRBD1 might be the D (6 bases). The CDR3 sequence: CASTSQGTQYNEQFF. The DNA for the CDR3 is TGCGCCAGCACCTCCCAGGGGACCCAGTACAATGAGCAGTTCTTC.